This is a list of T cell receptor beta chains from one sample in a study of T cell clonotyping in hematopoietic cell transplantation. The protocol was immunoSEQ multiplex PCR, while the TCRdb copy is restricted to in-frame clones and leaves out a portion. The sample holds roughly 9,900 clones, nearly 80% seen once. The sample in question was peripheral blood mononuclear cells, obtained 180 days after allogeneic stem cell transplant. All receptors derive from a female patient aged 50-65 years who had an allogeneic stem cell transplant from a related donor, so the T cells may come from the graft donor. Some clones in this sample may be carry-over from other donors' samples. CDR3s include the opening cysteine and the closing phenylalanine or tryptophan. The D gene is left open where the match is weak. A clone size is listed for some rows: how often the clone was seen (once, few, many), or a class if it is expanded.

d_gene: TRBD1
v_gene: TRBV9
abundance: once
j_gene: TRBJ2-7
CDR3nt: TGTGCCAGCAGCGTAGGAGGGACAGGGGAATACGAGCAGTACTTC
CDR3aa: CASSVGGTGEYEQYF

d_gene: -
v_gene: TRBV6-1
abundance: once
j_gene: TRBJ2-5
CDR3nt: TGTGCCAGCAGTGAAGAGCCCCACGCAGTAGGTATGAAGACCCAGTACTTC
CDR3aa: CASSEEPHAVGMKTQYF

d_gene: -
v_gene: TRBV6-5
abundance: -
j_gene: TRBJ1-3
CDR3nt: TGTGCCAGCAGCTCTACAGGAAACACCATATATTTT
CDR3aa: CASSSTGNTIYF

d_gene: -
v_gene: TRBV5-1
abundance: -
j_gene: TRBJ1-1
CDR3nt: TGCGCCAGCAGCCCGAGGGAGGCTGGAGGGACTGAAGCTTTCTTT
CDR3aa: CASSPREAGGTEAFF

d_gene: -
v_gene: TRBV19
abundance: -
j_gene: TRBJ1-1
CDR3nt: TGTGCCAGTAGCGGGATCCGATACACTGAAGCTTTCTTT
CDR3aa: CASSGIRYTEAFF

d_gene: -
v_gene: TRBV4-1
abundance: -
j_gene: TRBJ1-2
CDR3nt: TGCGCCAGCAGCTTAATTGACAACCGAAAGACCTATGGCTACACCTTC
CDR3aa: CASSLIDNRKTYGYTF

d_gene: TRBD2
v_gene: TRBV27
abundance: -
j_gene: TRBJ2-7
CDR3nt: TGTGCCAGCAGGACTATAGCGGGAGCCCACTACGAGCAGTACTTC
CDR3aa: CASRTIAGAHYEQYF

d_gene: TRBD1
v_gene: TRBV7-9
abundance: -
j_gene: TRBJ1-2
CDR3nt: TGTGCCAGCAGCTCATGGACAGGGGACAACTATGGCTACACCTTC
CDR3aa: CASSSWTGDNYGYTF

d_gene: TRBD1
v_gene: TRBV6-6
abundance: -
j_gene: TRBJ1-2
CDR3nt: TGTGCCAGCAGTCCCTGGACAGGGGGCCTCTATGGCTACACCTTC
CDR3aa: CASSPWTGGLYGYTF

d_gene: -
v_gene: TRBV7-6
abundance: -
j_gene: TRBJ1-3
CDR3nt: TGTGCCAGCAGCAATCGAACAGGGAGAGGAAACACCATATATTTT
CDR3aa: CASSNRTGRGNTIYF

d_gene: TRBD1
v_gene: TRBV9
abundance: -
j_gene: TRBJ2-7
CDR3nt: TGTGCCAGCAGCGAAGGGGTTAAGACAGGGGCCTACGAGCAGTACTTC
CDR3aa: CASSEGVKTGAYEQYF

d_gene: -
v_gene: TRBV11-2
abundance: -
j_gene: TRBJ1-6
CDR3nt: TGTGCCAGCAGCGCAGGTTACAGGGTAAGCTCCTATAATTCACCCCTCCACTTT
CDR3aa: CASSAGYRVSSYNSPLHF

d_gene: TRBD1
v_gene: TRBV28
abundance: -
j_gene: TRBJ1-4
CDR3nt: TGTGCCAGCAACCCTGACAGGGTTGGCGAAAAACTGTTTTTT
CDR3aa: CASNPDRVGEKLFF

d_gene: TRBD2
v_gene: TRBV4-3
abundance: -
j_gene: TRBJ2-1
CDR3nt: TGCGCCAGCAGCCCAGGGTTCCTGCGGGGGGGCTCCTACAATGAGCAGTTCTTC
CDR3aa: CASSPGFLRGGSYNEQFF

d_gene: -
v_gene: TRBV6-6
abundance: few
j_gene: TRBJ1-2
CDR3nt: TGTGCCAGCAGCCCAGACAGTAACTATGGCTACACCTTC
CDR3aa: CASSPDSNYGYTF

d_gene: -
v_gene: TRBV4-3
abundance: few
j_gene: TRBJ2-3
CDR3nt: TGCGCCAGCAGCCAAGACGGAGAGGGGGTACCCACAGATACGCAGTATTTT
CDR3aa: CASSQDGEGVPTDTQYF

d_gene: TRBD2
v_gene: TRBV25-1
abundance: -
j_gene: TRBJ2-5
CDR3nt: TGTGCCAGCAGTGACCGGCCGGGGGGAGAGACCCAGTACTTC
CDR3aa: CASSDRPGGETQYF

d_gene: -
v_gene: TRBV28
abundance: once
j_gene: TRBJ1-4
CDR3nt: TGTGCCAGCAAGGGGGGAGACAGAGAAAAACTGTTTTTT
CDR3aa: CASKGGDREKLFF

d_gene: -
v_gene: TRBV30
abundance: large
j_gene: TRBJ1-1
CDR3nt: TGTGCCTGGTCCCTTAGCCCAAACACTGAAGCTTTCTTT
CDR3aa: CAWSLSPNTEAFF

d_gene: -
v_gene: TRBV30
abundance: -
j_gene: TRBJ1-6
CDR3nt: TGTGCCTGGAGTGTTATAGCGAGTAATTCACCCCTCCACTTT
CDR3aa: CAWSVIASNSPLHF

d_gene: TRBD1
v_gene: TRBV27
abundance: -
j_gene: TRBJ1-1
CDR3nt: TGTGCCAGCAGTTTCCTGGACAGGGGGCTCTCTGAAGCTTTCTTT
CDR3aa: CASSFLDRGLSEAFF

d_gene: TRBD1
v_gene: TRBV29-1
abundance: -
j_gene: TRBJ1-5
CDR3nt: TGCAGCGTTGGCGGGACAGGGGGCGACAATCAGCCCCAGCATTTT
CDR3aa: CSVGGTGGDNQPQHF

d_gene: TRBD1
v_gene: TRBV6-1
abundance: -
j_gene: TRBJ1-4
CDR3nt: TGTGCCAGCGGCCGGGACAGTAATGAAAAACTGTTTTTT
CDR3aa: CASGRDSNEKLFF

d_gene: -
v_gene: TRBV15
abundance: -
j_gene: TRBJ2-1
CDR3nt: TGTGCCACCAGCAGAGCAGGGGACGTTGGTGATGAGCAGTTCTTC
CDR3aa: CATSRAGDVGDEQFF

d_gene: -
v_gene: TRBV5-1
abundance: medium-sized
j_gene: TRBJ2-7
CDR3nt: TGCGCCAGCAGCTTGGTAGACGGCACCTACGAGCAGTACTTC
CDR3aa: CASSLVDGTYEQYF

d_gene: -
v_gene: TRBV29-1
abundance: -
j_gene: TRBJ2-7
CDR3nt: TGCAGCGTACCCGGACTCCGTCGTTACGAGCAGTACTTC
CDR3aa: CSVPGLRRYEQYF

d_gene: -
v_gene: TRBV27
abundance: -
j_gene: TRBJ2-7
CDR3nt: TGTGCCAGCAGTAATCGATACGAGCAGTACTTC
CDR3aa: CASSNRYEQYF

d_gene: TRBD2
v_gene: TRBV5-6
abundance: -
j_gene: TRBJ2-7
CDR3nt: TGTGCCAGCAGCTTGGGCGGGGGGCCCGGCGAGCAGTACTTC
CDR3aa: CASSLGGGPGEQYF

d_gene: -
v_gene: TRBV7-2
abundance: -
j_gene: TRBJ1-1
CDR3nt: TGTGCCAGCAGCGTCGACAGGCCTAAGGGTGAAGCTTTCTTT
CDR3aa: CASSVDRPKGEAFF

d_gene: TRBD1
v_gene: TRBV4-3
abundance: once
j_gene: TRBJ2-7
CDR3nt: TGCGCCAGCAGCCATGGGACAGGGGACGAGCAGTACTTC
CDR3aa: CASSHGTGDEQYF

d_gene: -
v_gene: TRBV5-1
abundance: -
j_gene: TRBJ2-2
CDR3nt: TGCGCCAGCAGCTTGGGGGTTACATTGAACACCGGGGAGCTGTTTTTT
CDR3aa: CASSLGVTLNTGELFF

d_gene: -
v_gene: TRBV6-5
abundance: once
j_gene: TRBJ1-6
CDR3nt: TGTGCCAGCAATAGAGACGGGGGTAGTTCACCCCTCCACTTT
CDR3aa: CASNRDGGSSPLHF

d_gene: -
v_gene: TRBV10-3
abundance: -
j_gene: TRBJ2-5
CDR3nt: TGTGCCATCAGTGAACAAGAGACCCAGTACTTC
CDR3aa: CAISEQETQYF

d_gene: -
v_gene: TRBV29-1
abundance: few
j_gene: TRBJ1-1
CDR3nt: TGCAGCGTCCAGGGTAACACTGAAGCTTTCTTT
CDR3aa: CSVQGNTEAFF

d_gene: TRBD1
v_gene: TRBV30
abundance: -
j_gene: TRBJ2-7
CDR3nt: TGTGCCTGGAGTGTAAAAACGGGACAGGCCTACGAGCAGTACTTC
CDR3aa: CAWSVKTGQAYEQYF

d_gene: -
v_gene: TRBV19
abundance: -
j_gene: TRBJ1-5
CDR3nt: TGTGCCAGTAGTAGGCGGGAGGGGCAGCCCCAGCATTTT
CDR3aa: CASSRREGQPQHF

d_gene: TRBD1
v_gene: TRBV7-2
abundance: -
j_gene: TRBJ1-1
CDR3nt: TGTGCCAGCGGTAGGGACAGGGGGGTCCCTGAAGCTTTCTTT
CDR3aa: CASGRDRGVPEAFF

d_gene: TRBD1
v_gene: TRBV19
abundance: few
j_gene: TRBJ2-1
CDR3nt: TGTGCCAGTAGTGCCGGACAGGGACCTTACAATGAGCAGTTCTTC
CDR3aa: CASSAGQGPYNEQFF

d_gene: -
v_gene: TRBV30
abundance: -
j_gene: TRBJ1-2
CDR3nt: TGTGCCTGGAGTGGCAGAGAGAACTATGGCTACACCTTC
CDR3aa: CAWSGRENYGYTF

d_gene: -
v_gene: TRBV4-2
abundance: -
j_gene: TRBJ1-4
CDR3nt: TGTGCCAGCAGACGAACCCGGGACCCCCGGGAAAAACTGTTTTTT
CDR3aa: CASRRTRDPREKLFF

d_gene: TRBD1
v_gene: TRBV28
abundance: -
j_gene: TRBJ1-5
CDR3nt: TGTGCCAGCAGTTTGTACAGGGGCGGTCAGCCCCAGCATTTT
CDR3aa: CASSLYRGGQPQHF

d_gene: -
v_gene: TRBV11-2
abundance: -
j_gene: TRBJ1-1
CDR3nt: TGTGCCAGCAGCTTAGCCGCGGGAGCTTTCTTT
CDR3aa: CASSLAAGAFF

d_gene: -
v_gene: TRBV20-1
abundance: few
j_gene: TRBJ1-2
CDR3nt: TGCAGTGCCCAAGACTACACCTTC
CDR3aa: CSAQDYTF

d_gene: TRBD2
v_gene: TRBV27
abundance: -
j_gene: TRBJ2-2
CDR3nt: TGTGCCAGCAGTTTATGGGGTAGCGGGGAGGAGCTGTTTTTT
CDR3aa: CASSLWGSGEELFF